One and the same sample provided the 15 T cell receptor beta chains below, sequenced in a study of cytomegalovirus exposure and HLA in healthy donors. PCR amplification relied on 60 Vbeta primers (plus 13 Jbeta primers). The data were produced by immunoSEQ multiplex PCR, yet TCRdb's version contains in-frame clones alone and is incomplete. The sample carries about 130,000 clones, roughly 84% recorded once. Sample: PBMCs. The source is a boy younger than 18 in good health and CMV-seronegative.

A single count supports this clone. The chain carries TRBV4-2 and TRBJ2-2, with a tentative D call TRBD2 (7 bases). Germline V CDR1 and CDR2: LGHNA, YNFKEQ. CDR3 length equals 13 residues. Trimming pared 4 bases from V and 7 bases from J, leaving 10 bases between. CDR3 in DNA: TGTGCCAGCAGCCGCGGGGGCCTCGGGGAGCTGTTTTTT. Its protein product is CASSRGGLGELFF.

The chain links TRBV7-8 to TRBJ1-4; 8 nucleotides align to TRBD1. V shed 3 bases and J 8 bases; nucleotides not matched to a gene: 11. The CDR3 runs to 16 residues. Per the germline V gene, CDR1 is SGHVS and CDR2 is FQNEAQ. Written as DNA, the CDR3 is TGTGCCAGCAGCTTGGACCAGACAGGGGCGCGGGAAAAACTGTTTTTT. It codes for CASSLDQTGAREKLFF.

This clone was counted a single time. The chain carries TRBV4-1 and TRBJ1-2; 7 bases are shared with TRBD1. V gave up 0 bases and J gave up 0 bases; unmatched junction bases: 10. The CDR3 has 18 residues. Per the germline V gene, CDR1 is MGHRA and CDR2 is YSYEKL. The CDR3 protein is CASSQDVDRANANYGYTF. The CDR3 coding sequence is TGCGCCAGCAGCCAAGATGTCGACAGGGCGAACGCTAACTATGGCTACACCTTC.

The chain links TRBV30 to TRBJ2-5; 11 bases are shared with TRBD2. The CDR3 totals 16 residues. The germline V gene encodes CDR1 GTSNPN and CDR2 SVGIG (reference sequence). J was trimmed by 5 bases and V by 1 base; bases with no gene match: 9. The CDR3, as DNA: TGTGCCTGGAGTGGAGTAGCGGGAGGGCCGGGGGAGACCCAGTACTTC. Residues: CAWSGVAGGPGETQYF.

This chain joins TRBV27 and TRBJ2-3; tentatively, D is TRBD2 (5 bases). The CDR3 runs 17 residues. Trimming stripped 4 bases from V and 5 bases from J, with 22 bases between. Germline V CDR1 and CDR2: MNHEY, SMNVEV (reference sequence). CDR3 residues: CASSSPVSVPALDTQYF. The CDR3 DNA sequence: TGTGCCAGCAGTTCCCCGGTTAGCGTGCCCGCGTTAGATACGCAGTATTTT.

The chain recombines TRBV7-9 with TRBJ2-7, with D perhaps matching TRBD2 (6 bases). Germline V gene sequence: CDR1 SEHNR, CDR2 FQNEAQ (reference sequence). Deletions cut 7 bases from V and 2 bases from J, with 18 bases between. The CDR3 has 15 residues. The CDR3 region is CASTWPGERAYEQYF. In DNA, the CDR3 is TGTGCCAGCACTTGGCCGGGGGAACGCGCCTACGAGCAGTACTTC.

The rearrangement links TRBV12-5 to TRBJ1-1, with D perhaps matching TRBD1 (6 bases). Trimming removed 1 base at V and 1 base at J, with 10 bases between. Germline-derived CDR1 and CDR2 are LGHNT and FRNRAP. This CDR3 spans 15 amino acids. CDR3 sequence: CASGLGLGANTEAFF. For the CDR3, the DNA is TGTGCTAGTGGTTTGGGACTGGGGGCGAACACTGAAGCTTTCTTT.

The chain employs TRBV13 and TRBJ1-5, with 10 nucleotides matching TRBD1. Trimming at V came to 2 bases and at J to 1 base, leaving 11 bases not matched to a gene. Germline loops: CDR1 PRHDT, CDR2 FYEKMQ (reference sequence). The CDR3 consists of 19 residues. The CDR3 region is CASSLTGTGAPGSNQPQHF. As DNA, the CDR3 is TGTGCCAGCAGCTTAACCGGGACAGGGGCCCCTGGGAGCAATCAGCCCCAGCATTTT.

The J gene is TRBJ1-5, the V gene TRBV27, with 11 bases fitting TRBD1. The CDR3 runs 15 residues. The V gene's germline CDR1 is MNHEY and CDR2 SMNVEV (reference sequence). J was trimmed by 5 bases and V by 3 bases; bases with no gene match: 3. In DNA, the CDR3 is TGTGCCAGCAGTTTTAGGACAGGGGGCCATCAGCCCCAGCATTTT. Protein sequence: CASSFRTGGHQPQHF.

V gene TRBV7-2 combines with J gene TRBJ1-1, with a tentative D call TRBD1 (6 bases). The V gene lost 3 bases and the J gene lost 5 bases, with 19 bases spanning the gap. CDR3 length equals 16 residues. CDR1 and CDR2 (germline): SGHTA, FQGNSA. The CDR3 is CASSFGVRTASTEAFF. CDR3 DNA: TGTGCCAGCAGCTTCGGGGTAAGGACAGCGAGTACTGAAGCTTTCTTT.

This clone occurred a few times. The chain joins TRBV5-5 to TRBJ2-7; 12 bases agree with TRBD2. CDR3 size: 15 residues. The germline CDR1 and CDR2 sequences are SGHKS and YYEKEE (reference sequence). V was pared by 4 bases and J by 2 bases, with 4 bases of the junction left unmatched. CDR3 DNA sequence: TGTGCCAGCAGCCGGACTAGCGGGGATACCTACGAGCAGTACTTC. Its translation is CASSRTSGDTYEQYF.

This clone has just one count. CDR3 bases: TGTGCCAGCAGCTTAGTCGGGGGGGCCTACAATGAGCAGTTCTTC. Encoded protein: CASSLVGGAYNEQFF. The V call is TRBV7-9, the J call TRBJ2-1; 8 positions agree with TRBD2. Germline trimming cut 1 base from V and 2 bases from J; bases unmatched to any gene: 1. This CDR3 comprises 15 residues. Germline V gene sequence: CDR1 SEHNR, CDR2 FQNEAQ (reference sequence).

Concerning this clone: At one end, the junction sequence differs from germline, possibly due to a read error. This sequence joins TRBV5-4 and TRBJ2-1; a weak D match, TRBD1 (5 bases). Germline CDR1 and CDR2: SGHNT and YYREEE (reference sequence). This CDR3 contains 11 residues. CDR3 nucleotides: TGTGCCAGCAGTTTGGGGCATGAGCAGTTCTTC. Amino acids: CASSLGHEQFF.

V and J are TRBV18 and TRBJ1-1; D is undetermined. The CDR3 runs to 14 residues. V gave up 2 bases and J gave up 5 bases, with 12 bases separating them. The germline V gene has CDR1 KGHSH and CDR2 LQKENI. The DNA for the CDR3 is TGTGCCAGCTCACCAATAGTCGGTGGTACTGAAGCTTTCTTT. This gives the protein CASSPIVGGTEAFF.

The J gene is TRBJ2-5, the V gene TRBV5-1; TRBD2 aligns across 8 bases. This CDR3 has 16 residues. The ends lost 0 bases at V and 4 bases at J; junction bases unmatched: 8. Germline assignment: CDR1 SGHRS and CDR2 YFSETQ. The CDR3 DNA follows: TGCGCCAGCAGCTTGGGGACTAGCCTTTTGGTAGAGACCCAGTACTTC. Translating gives CASSLGTSLLVETQYF. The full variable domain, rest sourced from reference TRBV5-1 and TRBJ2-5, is KAGVTQTPRYLIKTRGQQVTLSCSPISGHRSVSWYQQTPGQGLQFLFEYFSETQRNKGNFPGRFSGRQFSNSRSEMNVSTLELGDSALYLCASSLGTSLLVETQYFGPGTRLLVL.